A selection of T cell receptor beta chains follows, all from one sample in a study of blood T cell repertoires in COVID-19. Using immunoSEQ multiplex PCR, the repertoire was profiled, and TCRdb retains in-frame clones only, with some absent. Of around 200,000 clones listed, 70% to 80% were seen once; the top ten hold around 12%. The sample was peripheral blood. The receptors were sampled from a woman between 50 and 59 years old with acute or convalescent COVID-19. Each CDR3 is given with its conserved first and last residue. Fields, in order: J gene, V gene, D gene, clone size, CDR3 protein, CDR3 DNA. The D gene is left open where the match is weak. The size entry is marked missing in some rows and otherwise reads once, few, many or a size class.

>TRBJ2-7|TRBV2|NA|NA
CASTYTYEQYF
TGTGCCAGCACTTACACCTACGAGCAGTACTTC
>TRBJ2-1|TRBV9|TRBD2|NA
CASSVGGGSYNEQFF
TGTGCCAGCAGCGTAGGGGGGGGCTCCTACAATGAGCAGTTCTTC
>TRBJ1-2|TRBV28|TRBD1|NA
CASSYHGDSLYGYTF
TGTGCCAGCAGCTACCATGGGGACAGTCTCTATGGCTACACCTTC
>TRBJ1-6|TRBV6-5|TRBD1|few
CASSWDSNNSPLHF
TGTGCCAGCAGTTGGGACAGCAATAATTCACCCCTCCACTTT
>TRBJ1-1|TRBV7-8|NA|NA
CASSLQPRGNTEAFF
TGTGCCAGCAGCTTACAGCCCAGGGGGAACACTGAAGCTTTCTTT
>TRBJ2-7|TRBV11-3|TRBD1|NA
CASRGQGVILNYEQYF
TGTGCCAGCCGAGGACAGGGGGTAATCTTGAACTACGAGCAGTACTTC
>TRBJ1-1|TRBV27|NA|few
CASSLQGTLSNTEAFF
TGTGCCAGCAGTTTACAGGGGACCCTTTCGAACACTGAAGCTTTCTTT
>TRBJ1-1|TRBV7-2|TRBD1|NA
CASSTQGGNTEAFF
TGTGCCAGCAGCACCCAGGGGGGGAACACTGAAGCTTTCTTT
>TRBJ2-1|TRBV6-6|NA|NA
CASSYSGDSSYNEQFF
TGTGCCAGCAGTTACTCAGGGGACTCCTCCTACAATGAGCAGTTCTTC
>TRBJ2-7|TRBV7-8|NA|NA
CASSLQYEQYF
TGTGCCAGCAGCTTACAGTACGAGCAGTACTTC
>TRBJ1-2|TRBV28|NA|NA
CASSLFTGTYGYTF
TGTGCCAGCAGTTTATTTACAGGGACCTATGGCTACACCTTC
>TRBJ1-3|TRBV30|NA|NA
CASNRQEGTNTIYF
TGTGCCTCTAATCGCCAGGAGGGAACAAACACCATATATTTT
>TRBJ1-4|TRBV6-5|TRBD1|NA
CATSRDRPNEKLFF
TGTGCCACCTCCCGGGACAGGCCAAATGAAAAACTGTTTTTT
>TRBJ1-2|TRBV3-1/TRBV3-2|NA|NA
CASSRNSGLPGGYTF
TGTGCCAGCAGCCGCAATTCCGGGTTGCCTGGGGGCTACACCTTC
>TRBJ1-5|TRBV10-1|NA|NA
CASSENLGAPNQPQHF
TGCGCCAGCAGTGAGAACTTGGGGGCACCCAATCAGCCCCAGCATTTT
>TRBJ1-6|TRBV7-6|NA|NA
CASSLASGLTGSNSPLHF
TGTGCCAGCAGCTTAGCTTCAGGTCTTACAGGCTCTAATTCACCCCTCCACTTT
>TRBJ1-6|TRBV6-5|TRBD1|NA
CASRTGQGFNSPLHF
TGTGCCAGCAGGACCGGACAGGGCTTTAATTCACCCCTCCACTTT
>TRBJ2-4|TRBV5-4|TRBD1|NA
CASSRGQGGSKNIQYF
TGTGCCAGCAGCCGCGGACAGGGAGGATCCAAAAACATTCAGTACTTC
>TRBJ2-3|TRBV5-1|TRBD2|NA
CASSLGTSGGDTQYF
TGCGCCAGCAGCCTCGGGACTAGCGGGGGAGATACGCAGTATTTT
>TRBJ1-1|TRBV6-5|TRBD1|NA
CASSRATGAGTEAFF
TGTGCCAGCAGTCGCGCGACAGGGGCGGGCACTGAAGCTTTCTTT
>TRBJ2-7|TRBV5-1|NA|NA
CASSLQGTYEQYF
TGCGCCAGCAGCTTACAGGGAACCTACGAGCAGTACTTC
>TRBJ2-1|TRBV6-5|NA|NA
CASSYRTRYNEQFF
TGTGCCAGCAGTTACCGGACTCGATACAATGAGCAGTTCTTC
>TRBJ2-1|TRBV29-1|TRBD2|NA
CSAYDPGRAKWEQFF
TGCAGCGCCTACGACCCCGGGAGGGCGAAATGGGAGCAGTTCTTC
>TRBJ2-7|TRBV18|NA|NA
CASSQGSHEQYF
TGTGCCAGCTCACAGGGGTCCCACGAGCAGTACTTC
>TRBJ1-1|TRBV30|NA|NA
CAWGGDMNTEAFF
TGTGCCTGGGGCGGTGATATGAACACTGAAGCTTTCTTT
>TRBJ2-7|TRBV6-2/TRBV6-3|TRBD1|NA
CASSSLDRGAYEQYF
TGTGCCAGCAGTTCCCTGGACAGGGGCGCCTACGAGCAGTACTTC
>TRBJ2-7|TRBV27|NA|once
CASSLSGRSSYEQYF
TGTGCCAGCAGTTTATCGGGCAGGTCCTCCTACGAGCAGTACTTC
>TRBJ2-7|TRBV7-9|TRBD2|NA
CASSLGLAEEQYF
TGTGCCAGCAGCTTGGGACTAGCGGAAGAGCAGTACTTC
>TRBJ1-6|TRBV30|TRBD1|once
CAWSLRGRTNSPLHF
TGTGCCTGGAGCCTCAGGGGGCGGACTAATTCACCCCTCCACTTT
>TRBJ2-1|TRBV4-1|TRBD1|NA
CASSQVGTGGIWEQFF
TGCGCCAGCAGCCAAGTGGGGACAGGGGGTATATGGGAGCAGTTCTTC
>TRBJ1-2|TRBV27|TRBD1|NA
CASSLLVQGVNYGYTF
TGTGCCAGCAGTTTACTTGTACAGGGGGTTAACTATGGCTACACCTTC
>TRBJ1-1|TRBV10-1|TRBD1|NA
CASSANRGSTEAFF
TGCGCCAGCAGTGCGAACAGGGGGAGCACTGAAGCTTTCTTT
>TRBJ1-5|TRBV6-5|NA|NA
CASSYREDQPQHF
TGTGCCAGCAGTTACCGGGAGGATCAGCCCCAGCATTTT
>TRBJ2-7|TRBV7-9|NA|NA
CASSLAGTRDKGPEQYF
TGTGCCAGCAGCTTAGCCGGGACCCGGGACAAGGGACCCGAGCAGTACTTC
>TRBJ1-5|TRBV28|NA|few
CACRGAWYQPQHF
TGTGCCTGTCGGGGGGCTTGGTATCAGCCCCAGCATTTT
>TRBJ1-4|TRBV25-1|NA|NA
CASSDPGLVVGKLFF
TGTGCCAGCAGTGACCCCGGGTTGGTTGTAGGAAAACTGTTTTTT
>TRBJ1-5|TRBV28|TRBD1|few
CASSTGASGNQPQHF
TGTGCCAGCAGTACAGGGGCTTCGGGCAATCAGCCCCAGCATTTT
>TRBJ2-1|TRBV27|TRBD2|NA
CASSLLRTSGRMGNEQFF
TGTGCCAGCAGTTTATTAAGGACTAGCGGGAGGATGGGGAATGAGCAGTTCTTC
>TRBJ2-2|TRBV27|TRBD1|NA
CASKSLAQTGFGELFF
TGTGCCAGCAAGAGTTTAGCCCAGACAGGGTTCGGGGAGCTGTTTTTT
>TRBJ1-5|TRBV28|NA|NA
CASVAGPQPQHF
TGTGCCAGCGTGGCGGGGCCTCAGCCCCAGCATTTT
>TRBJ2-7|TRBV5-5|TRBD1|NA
CASSLTGSPYEQYF
TGTGCCAGCAGTTTGACAGGGTCCCCCTACGAGCAGTACTTC
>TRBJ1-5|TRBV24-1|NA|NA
CATSEGSGTSHKSQHF
TGTGCCACCAGTGAAGGTTCAGGGACATCCCATAAGTCCCAGCATTTT
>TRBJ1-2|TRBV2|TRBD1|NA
CASIARQGFSYGYTF
TGTGCCAGCATAGCTAGACAGGGCTTCTCCTATGGCTACACCTTC
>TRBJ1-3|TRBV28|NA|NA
CASSLGLGSTTSGNTIYF
TGTGCCAGCAGTTTGGGGTTGGGGAGTACCACCTCTGGAAACACCATATATTTT
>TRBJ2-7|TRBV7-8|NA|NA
CASSFGSYEQYF
TGTGCCAGCAGCTTCGGGTCCTACGAGCAGTACTTC
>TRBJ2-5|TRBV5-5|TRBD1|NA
CASSHGTGEGETQYF
TGTGCCAGCAGCCACGGGACAGGGGAAGGGGAGACCCAGTACTTC
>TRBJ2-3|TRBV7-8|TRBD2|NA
CASSLGLADAYF
TGTGCCAGCAGCTTAGGACTAGCGGACGCGTATTTT
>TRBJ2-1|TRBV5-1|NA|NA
CASSTLRDSPYNEQFF
TGCGCCAGCAGCACGCTCCGGGACTCCCCCTACAATGAGCAGTTCTTC
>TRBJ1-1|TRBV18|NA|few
CASSPPLAHEAFF
TGTGCCAGCTCACCACCTCTCGCCCACGAGGCTTTCTTT
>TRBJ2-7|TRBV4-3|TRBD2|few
CASSQDRGTSGSRNEQYF
TGCGCCAGCAGCCAAGATCGGGGGACTAGCGGGAGTAGGAACGAGCAGTACTTC
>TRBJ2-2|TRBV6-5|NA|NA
CASSYSGTQPGELFF
TGTGCCAGCAGTTACTCGGGGACACAACCCGGGGAGCTGTTTTTT
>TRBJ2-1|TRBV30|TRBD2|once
CAWVRWTSGRGEQFF
TGTGCCTGGGTACGATGGACTAGCGGGAGGGGAGAGCAGTTCTTC
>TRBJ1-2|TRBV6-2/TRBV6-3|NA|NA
CASSYSGGLSGYTF
TGTGCCAGCAGTTACTCGGGGGGGCTGAGTGGCTACACCTTC
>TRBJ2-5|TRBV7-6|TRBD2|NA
CASSLGLAGETQYF
TGTGCCAGCAGCTTGGGACTAGCGGGAGAGACCCAGTACTTC